Included here is one TCR beta chain sequence, with context. Its antigen is as yet unknown. This sample was taken from a study of cytomegalovirus exposure and HLA in healthy donors. Both 60 Vbeta primers and 13 Jbeta primers went into the PCR. Method: immunoSEQ multiplex PCR; TCRdb's copy keeps in-frame clones and lacks some. The repertoire holds roughly 89,000 clones, with approximately 68% as singletons. General study results and limits: Confirmation in vitro established that a few CMV-associated chains were specific for CMV antigens.

CDR3 length: 15 residues. The V and J genes are TRBV21-1 and TRBJ2-7; the table's D call, TRBD1, was not checked against the DNA. TRBV21-1 is listed as a pseudogene. This clonotype was sampled from a woman aged 45-60 years in good health and CMV-seropositive. Material: PBMCs. The CDR3 DNA reads TGTGCCAGCAGCCCCAGACAGGGAAGAGTCTACGAGCAGTACTTC. Its protein is CASSPRQGRVYEQYF.